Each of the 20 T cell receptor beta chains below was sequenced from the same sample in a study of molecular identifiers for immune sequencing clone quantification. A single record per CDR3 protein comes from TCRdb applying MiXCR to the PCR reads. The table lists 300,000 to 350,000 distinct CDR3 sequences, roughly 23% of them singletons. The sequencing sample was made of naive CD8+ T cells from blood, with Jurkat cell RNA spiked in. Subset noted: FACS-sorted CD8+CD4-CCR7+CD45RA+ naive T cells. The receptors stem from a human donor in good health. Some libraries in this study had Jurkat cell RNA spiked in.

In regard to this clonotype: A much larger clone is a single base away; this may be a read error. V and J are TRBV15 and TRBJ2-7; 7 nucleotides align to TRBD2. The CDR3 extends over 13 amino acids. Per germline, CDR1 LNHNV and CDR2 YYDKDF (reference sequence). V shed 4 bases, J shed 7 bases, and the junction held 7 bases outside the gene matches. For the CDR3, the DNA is TGTGCCACCAGCAAGCCGCGGGGGTTGGAGCAGTACTTC. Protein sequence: CATSKPRGLEQYF.

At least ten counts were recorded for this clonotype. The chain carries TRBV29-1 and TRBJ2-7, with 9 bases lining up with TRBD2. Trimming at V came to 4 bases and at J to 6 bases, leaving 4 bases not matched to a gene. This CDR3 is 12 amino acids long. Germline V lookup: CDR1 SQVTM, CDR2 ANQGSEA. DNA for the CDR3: TGCAGCGTTGTTGCGGGAGGGCCCGAGCAGTACTTC. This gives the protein CSVVAGGPEQYF.

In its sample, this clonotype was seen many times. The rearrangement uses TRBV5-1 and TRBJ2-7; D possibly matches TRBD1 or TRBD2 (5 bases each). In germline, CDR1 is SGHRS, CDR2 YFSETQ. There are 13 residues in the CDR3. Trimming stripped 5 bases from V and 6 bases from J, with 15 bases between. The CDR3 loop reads CASSTWGRPEQYF. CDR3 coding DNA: TGCGCCAGCAGTACCTGGGGACGGCCCGAGCAGTACTTC.

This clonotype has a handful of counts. CDR3 bases: TGTGCCAGCAGCGTAGAGGGGAGCGGGAGAGCGAGAACCGGGGAGCTGTTTTTT. Its translation is CASSVEGSGRARTGELFF. The gene calls are TRBV9 and TRBJ2-2; 8 bases line up with TRBD2. The junction had 12 bases not matched to a gene; V was cut back by 0 bases and J by 5 bases. Germline V gene data show CDR1 as SGDLS and CDR2 as YYNGEE. The CDR3 covers 18 residues.

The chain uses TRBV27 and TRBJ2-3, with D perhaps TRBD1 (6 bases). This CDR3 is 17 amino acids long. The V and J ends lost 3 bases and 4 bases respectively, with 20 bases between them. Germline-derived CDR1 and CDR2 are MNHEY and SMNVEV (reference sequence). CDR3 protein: CASSFLETGGLSDTQYF. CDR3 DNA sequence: TGTGCCAGCAGTTTTCTAGAGACAGGAGGTCTATCAGATACGCAGTATTTT.

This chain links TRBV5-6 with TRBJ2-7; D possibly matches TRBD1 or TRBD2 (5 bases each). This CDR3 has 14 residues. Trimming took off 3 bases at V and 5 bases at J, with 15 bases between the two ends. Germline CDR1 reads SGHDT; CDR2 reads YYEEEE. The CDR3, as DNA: TGTGCCAGCAGCTCGAGAGGGGTCCTTAACGAGCAGTACTTC. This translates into CASSSRGVLNEQYF.

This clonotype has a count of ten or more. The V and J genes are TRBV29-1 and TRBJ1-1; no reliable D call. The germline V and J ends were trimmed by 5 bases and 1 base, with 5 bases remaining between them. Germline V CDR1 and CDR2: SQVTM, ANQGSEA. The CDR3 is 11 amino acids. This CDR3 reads CSVSGNTEAFF. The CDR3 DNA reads TGCAGCGTTTCCGGGAACACTGAAGCTTTCTTT.

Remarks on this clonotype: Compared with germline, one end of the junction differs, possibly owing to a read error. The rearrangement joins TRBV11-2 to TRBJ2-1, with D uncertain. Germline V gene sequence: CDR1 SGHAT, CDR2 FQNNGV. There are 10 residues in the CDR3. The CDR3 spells CASSLNEQLF. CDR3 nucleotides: TGTGCCAGCAGCTTAAATGAGCAGCTCTTC.

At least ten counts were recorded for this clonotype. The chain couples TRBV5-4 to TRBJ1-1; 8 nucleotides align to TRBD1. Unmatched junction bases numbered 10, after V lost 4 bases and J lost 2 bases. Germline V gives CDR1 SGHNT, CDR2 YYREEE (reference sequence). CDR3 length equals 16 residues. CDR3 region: CASSVTGTGANTEAFF. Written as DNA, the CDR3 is TGTGCCAGCAGCGTTACCGGGACAGGAGCCAACACTGAAGCTTTCTTT.

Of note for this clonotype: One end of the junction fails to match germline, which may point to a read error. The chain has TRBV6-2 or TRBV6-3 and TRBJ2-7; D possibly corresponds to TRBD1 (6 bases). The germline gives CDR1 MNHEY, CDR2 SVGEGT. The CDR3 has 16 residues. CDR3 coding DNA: TGTGCCGGCAGTTCCCTCAGACAGGCGCACTCCTACGAGCAGTACTTC. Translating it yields CAGSSLRQAHSYEQYF.

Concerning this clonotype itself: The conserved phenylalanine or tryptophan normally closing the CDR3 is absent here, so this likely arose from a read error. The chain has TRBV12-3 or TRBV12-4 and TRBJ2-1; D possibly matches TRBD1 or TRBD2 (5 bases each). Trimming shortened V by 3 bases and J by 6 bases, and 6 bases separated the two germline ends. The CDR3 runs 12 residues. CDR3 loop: CASSFGGNEQFY. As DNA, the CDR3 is TGTGCCAGCAGTTTTGGGGGCAATGAGCAGTTCTAC.

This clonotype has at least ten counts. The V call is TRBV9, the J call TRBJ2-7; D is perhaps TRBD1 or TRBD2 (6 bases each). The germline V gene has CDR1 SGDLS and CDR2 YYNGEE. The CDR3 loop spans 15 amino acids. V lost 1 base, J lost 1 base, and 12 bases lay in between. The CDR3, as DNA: TGTGCCAGCAGCGTAAACGGGGGCCCTTCCTACGAGCAGTACTTC. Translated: CASSVNGGPSYEQYF.

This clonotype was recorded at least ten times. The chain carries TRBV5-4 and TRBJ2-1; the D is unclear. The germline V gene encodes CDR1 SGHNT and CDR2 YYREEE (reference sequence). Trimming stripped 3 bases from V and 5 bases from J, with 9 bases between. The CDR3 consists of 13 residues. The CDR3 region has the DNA TGTGCCAGCAGCTACTTCGTTGACAATGAGCAGTTCTTC. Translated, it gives CASSYFVDNEQFF.

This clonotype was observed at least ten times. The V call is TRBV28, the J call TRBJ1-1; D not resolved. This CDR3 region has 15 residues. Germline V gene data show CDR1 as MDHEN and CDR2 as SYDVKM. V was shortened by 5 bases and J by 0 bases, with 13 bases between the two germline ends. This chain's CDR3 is CASSPRLGLNTEAFF. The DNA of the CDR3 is TGTGCCAGCAGTCCTCGTTTGGGATTGAACACTGAAGCTTTCTTT.

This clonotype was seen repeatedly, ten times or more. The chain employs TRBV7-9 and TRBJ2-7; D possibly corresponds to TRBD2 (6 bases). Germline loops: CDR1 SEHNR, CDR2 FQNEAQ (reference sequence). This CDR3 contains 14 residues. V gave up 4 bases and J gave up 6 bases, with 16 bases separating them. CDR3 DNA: TGTGCCAGCAGCTCGATTGGCCTGGGGGGCGAGCAGTACTTC. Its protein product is CASSSIGLGGEQYF.

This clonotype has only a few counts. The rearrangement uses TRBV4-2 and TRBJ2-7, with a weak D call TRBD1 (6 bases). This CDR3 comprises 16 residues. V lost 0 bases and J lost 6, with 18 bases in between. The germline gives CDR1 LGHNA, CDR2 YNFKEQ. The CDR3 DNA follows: TGTGCCAGCAGCCAAGAGGGGGCAGCCCCTGGGTTCGAGCAGTACTTC. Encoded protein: CASSQEGAAPGFEQYF.

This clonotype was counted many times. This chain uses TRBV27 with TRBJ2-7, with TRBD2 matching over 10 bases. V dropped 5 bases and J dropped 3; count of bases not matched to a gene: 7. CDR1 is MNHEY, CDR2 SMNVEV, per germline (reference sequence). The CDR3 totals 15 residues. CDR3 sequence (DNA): TGTGCCAGCAGTCCGTCAGCGGGAGGGGGCTACGAGCAGTACTTC. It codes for CASSPSAGGGYEQYF.

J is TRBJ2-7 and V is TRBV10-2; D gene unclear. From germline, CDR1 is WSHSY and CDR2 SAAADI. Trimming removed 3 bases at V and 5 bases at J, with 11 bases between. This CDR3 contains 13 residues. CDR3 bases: TGCGCCAGCAGTGACCGTGAGTATGACGAGCAGTACTTC. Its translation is CASSDREYDEQYF.

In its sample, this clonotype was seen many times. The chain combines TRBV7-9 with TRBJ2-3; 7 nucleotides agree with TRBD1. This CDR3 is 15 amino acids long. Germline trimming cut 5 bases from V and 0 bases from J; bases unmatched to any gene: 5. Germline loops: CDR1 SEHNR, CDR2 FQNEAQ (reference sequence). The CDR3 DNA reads TGTGCCAGCAGCAGACAGGGTATTAGCACAGATACGCAGTATTTT. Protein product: CASSRQGISTDTQYF.

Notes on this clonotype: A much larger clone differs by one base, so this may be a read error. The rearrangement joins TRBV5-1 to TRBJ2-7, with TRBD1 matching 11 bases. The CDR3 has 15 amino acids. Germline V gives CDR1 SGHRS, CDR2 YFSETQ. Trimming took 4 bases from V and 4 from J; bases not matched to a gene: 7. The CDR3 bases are TGCGCCAGCAGCGTGGGGACAGGGGGTAGATACGAGCAGTACTTC. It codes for CASSVGTGGRYEQYF.